A selection of T cell receptor beta chains follows, all from one sample in a study of blood T cell repertoires in COVID-19. Repertoires were generated with immunoSEQ multiplex PCR, while TCRdb's copy carries only in-frame clones and drops some. The profile shows around 200,000 clones, approximately 88% of them singletons. The sample taken for sequencing was PBMCs or T cells enriched from blood (not recorded which). The source of these receptors is a young woman who had recovered from COVID-19. Both conserved end residues are part of each CDR3. A D gene is named only where the DNA matches it firmly. Part of the rows lack a size; the others show once, few, many or a class for expanded clones.

>-|TRBV11-2|TRBJ1-1|11|-
CASSLSTEAFF
TGTGCCAGCAGCTTATCTACTGAAGCTTTCTTT
>-|TRBV11-3|TRBJ2-3|15|TRBD1
CASSLREGATDTQYF
TGTGCCAGCAGCTTAAGAGAGGGGGCAACAGATACGCAGTATTTT
>once|TRBV13|TRBJ2-7|15|TRBD2
CASSTSGASSYEQYF
TGTGCCAGCAGTACAAGCGGGGCGAGCTCCTACGAGCAGTACTTC
>-|TRBV7-3|TRBJ2-2|19|TRBD2
CASSLGLVSGRANTGELFF
TGTGCCAGCAGCTTAGGTCTTGTGAGCGGGAGGGCGAACACCGGGGAGCTGTTTTTT
>-|TRBV24-1|TRBJ1-1|12|-
CAAGMANTEAFF
TGTGCCGCCGGGATGGCGAACACTGAAGCTTTCTTT
>-|TRBV9|TRBJ1-4|16|-
CASSVVPGRANEKLFF
TGTGCCAGCAGCGTAGTTCCAGGGCGAGCTAATGAAAAACTGTTTTTT
>-|TRBV28|TRBJ1-1|13|-
CASSYSPLTEAFF
TGTGCCAGCAGCTATAGTCCCCTCACTGAAGCTTTCTTT
>-|TRBV6-5|TRBJ1-1|15|-
CASSSTPTMNTEAFF
TGTGCCAGCAGTTCGACACCCACCATGAACACTGAAGCTTTCTTT
>-|TRBV11-2|TRBJ2-7|15|-
CASRMTGAISYEQYF
TGTGCCAGCAGAATGACAGGAGCGATTTCCTACGAGCAGTACTTC
>-|TRBV25-1|TRBJ1-3|18|-
CASSDQGGSLRSGNTIYF
TGTGCCAGCAGTGACCAGGGAGGGAGCCTTCGCTCTGGAAACACCATATATTTT
>few|TRBV7-9|TRBJ1-5|15|TRBD1
CASSRGQSSNQPQHF
TGTGCCAGCAGTCGGGGACAGTCAAGCAATCAGCCCCAGCATTTT
>-|TRBV3-1/TRBV3-2|TRBJ2-1|18|-
CASSQGGRVSPSYNEQFF
TGTGCCAGCAGCCAAGGAGGCAGGGTGTCCCCTTCCTACAATGAGCAGTTCTTC
>-|TRBV6-5|TRBJ2-1|14|TRBD2
CASTRAGGYNEQFF
TGTGCCAGCACTAGGGCGGGGGGATACAATGAGCAGTTCTTC
>-|TRBV27|TRBJ1-2|13|TRBD1
CASSSTGRKGYTF
TGTGCCAGCAGTTCGACAGGGCGAAAAGGCTACACCTTC
>-|TRBV5-1|TRBJ1-4|16|TRBD1
CASSLGGRGREEKLFF
TGCGCCAGCAGTTTGGGCGGCAGGGGGCGAGAGGAAAAACTGTTTTTT
>-|TRBV19|TRBJ2-6|15|-
CASSPVSSGANVLTF
TGTGCCAGTAGCCCGGTTAGCTCTGGGGCCAACGTCCTGACTTTC
>-|TRBV28|TRBJ1-2|13|-
CASSFEGIYGYTF
TGTGCCAGCAGTTTTGAGGGAATCTATGGCTACACCTTC
>-|TRBV7-3|TRBJ2-3|16|TRBD2
CASSLGTSGNTDTQYF
TGTGCCAGCAGCCTCGGGACTAGCGGGAACACAGATACGCAGTATTTT
>-|TRBV18|TRBJ1-5|14|TRBD1
CASSPLQGNQPQHF
TGTGCCAGCTCACCCCTACAGGGGAATCAGCCCCAGCATTTT
>-|TRBV24-1|TRBJ2-1|16|TRBD2
CATSDISGRAPNEQFF
TGTGCCACCAGTGACATTAGCGGGAGGGCCCCCAATGAGCAGTTCTTC
>-|TRBV9|TRBJ1-2|15|-
CASSVNQGINYGYTF
TGTGCCAGCAGCGTCAATCAGGGAATTAACTATGGCTACACCTTC
>-|TRBV28|TRBJ2-7|19|TRBD2
CAGAGPTSGLAGGIYEQYF
TGTGCCGGGGCGGGACCGACGAGCGGCCTAGCGGGAGGGATTTACGAGCAGTACTTC
>-|TRBV28|TRBJ2-7|12|-
CASTRAGGGQYF
TGTGCCAGCACTAGAGCCGGAGGAGGGCAGTACTTC
>-|TRBV2|TRBJ2-5|12|-
CASFGQQETQYF
TGTGCCAGCTTTGGACAGCAAGAGACCCAGTACTTC
>-|TRBV28|TRBJ2-1|15|TRBD2
CASSLGTSAYNEQFF
TGTGCCAGCAGTTTAGGGACTAGCGCCTACAATGAGCAGTTCTTC
>-|TRBV29-1|TRBJ2-5|15|-
CSVEVGGGIQETQYF
TGCAGCGTTGAAGTAGGGGGGGGAATCCAAGAGACCCAGTACTTC
>-|TRBV5-1|TRBJ1-2|13|-
CASSPDSSYGYTF
TGCGCCAGCAGCCCGGACAGCTCATATGGCTACACCTTC
>once|TRBV2|TRBJ2-1|21|TRBD2
CASIAPPVKAGGLYTDNEQFF
TGTGCCAGCATAGCACCTCCCGTTAAAGCGGGGGGCCTCTATACAGACAATGAGCAGTTCTTC
>-|TRBV18|TRBJ1-2|15|-
CASSPQGPSNYGYTF
TGTGCCAGCTCACCACAGGGGCCATCTAACTATGGCTACACCTTC
>-|TRBV2|TRBJ1-1|16|-
CASSEPGSVRRTEAFF
TGTGCCAGCAGTGAACCGGGCAGCGTAAGGAGGACTGAAGCTTTCTTT
>-|TRBV7-2|TRBJ1-2|15|-
CASSLGAQGYYGYTF
TGTGCCAGCAGCTTAGGGGCGCAGGGTTACTATGGCTACACCTTC
>-|TRBV27|TRBJ1-6|15|TRBD1
CASSPMDRWFSPLHF
TGTGCCAGCAGTCCCATGGACAGGTGGTTTTCACCCCTCCACTTT
>-|TRBV27|TRBJ2-7|15|TRBD2
CASGLAGGGYYEQYF
TGTGCCAGCGGCCTAGCGGGAGGGGGTTATTACGAGCAGTACTTC
>-|TRBV24-1|TRBJ2-7|14|TRBD1
CATSGWDSSYEQYF
TGTGCCACCAGTGGCTGGGACAGCTCCTACGAGCAGTACTTC
>-|TRBV7-9|TRBJ1-3|13|-
CASTLSGGSIIYF
TGTGCCAGCACCCTATCCGGCGGGTCAATCATATATTTT
>few|TRBV29-1|TRBJ2-2|16|-
CSVEVIPQGNTGELFF
TGCAGCGTTGAAGTGATTCCGCAGGGGAACACCGGGGAGCTGTTTTTT